This TCR beta chain was obtained from a study of blood T cell repertoires in COVID-19. Study-level background: The United States, Italy and Spain supplied acute and convalescent COVID-19 samples. Sample material is recorded as cDNA or gDNA derived from T cells, B-cell-depleted T cells, or PBMCs.

As for this clone: This same CDR3 is encoded by further DNA sequences in the sample.

TCRdb keeps only in-frame clones here, not all; method: immunoSEQ multiplex PCR. The sample includes under 400,000 clones, about 87% seen only once; the top ten take about 1.5%. Sequencing used peripheral blood. This TCR was recovered from a woman aged 25 to 39 with COVID-19, enrolled during active disease.

CDR3 DNA: TGTGCCAGCAGCTTACCGGGTGGCACTGAAGCTTTCTTT. It yields the protein CASSLPGGTEAFF. The V gene is TRBV11-2, the J gene TRBJ1-1; D remains ambiguous. Per the germline V gene, CDR1 is SGHAT and CDR2 is FQNNGV. This CDR3 comprises 13 residues. Trimming cost V 2 bases and J 4 bases, with 8 bases left between them.